The rows below give T cell receptor beta chains drawn from one sample of a study of cytomegalovirus exposure and HLA in healthy donors. Produced via immunoSEQ multiplex PCR; TCRdb's table is partial and in-frame only. The profile shows about 110,000 clones, over 60% of them singletons. The sequenced sample consisted of PBMCs. These receptors were collected from a man aged 25-45 years in good health and CMV-seropositive. Each CDR3 is given with its conserved first and last residue. Each record gives: clone size, D gene, CDR3 length, V gene, J gene, CDR3 protein, CDR3 DNA. A D gene is named only where the DNA matches it firmly. Clone sizes are given selectively: once, few, many, or a class where the clone is expanded.

.	.	14	TRBV19	TRBJ2-5	CASSSRDFQETQYF	TGTGCCAGTAGTTCCCGGGACTTTCAAGAGACCCAGTACTTC
.	.	17	TRBV28	TRBJ1-1	CASSLFPQGSFITEAFF	TGTGCCAGCAGTTTATTCCCTCAGGGAAGCTTTATCACTGAAGCTTTCTTT
.	.	13	TRBV12-5	TRBJ2-1	CASGLGQYNEQFF	TGTGCTAGTGGTTTGGGGCAATACAATGAGCAGTTCTTC
.	TRBD2	19	TRBV11-2	TRBJ2-7	CASSLVGLAGGSRSYEQYF	TGTGCCAGCAGCTTAGTGGGACTAGCGGGGGGTTCTCGCTCCTACGAGCAGTACTTC
.	TRBD1	15	TRBV2	TRBJ2-7	CASSSPGQGSHEQYF	TGTGCCAGCAGTTCTCCGGGACAGGGATCCCACGAGCAGTACTTC
.	.	14	TRBV6-5	TRBJ2-7	CASSYSGRAYEQYF	TGTGCCAGCAGTTACTCGGGCAGGGCCTACGAGCAGTACTTC
.	TRBD1	16	TRBV27	TRBJ1-6	CASSGYGQEINSPLHF	TGTGCCAGCAGTGGATACGGACAGGAAATTAATTCACCCCTCCACTTT
.	TRBD2	16	TRBV18	TRBJ2-1	CASSPPNSGDYNEQFF	TGTGCCAGCTCACCACCGAATAGCGGGGATTACAATGAGCAGTTCTTC
.	.	13	TRBV5-1	TRBJ2-7	CASSLASGDEQYF	TGCGCCAGCAGCTTGGCCTCGGGTGACGAGCAGTACTTC
.	TRBD1	12	TRBV6-6	TRBJ1-1	CASGTGRIEAFF	TGTGCCAGCGGGACAGGGAGAATTGAAGCTTTCTTT
few	.	14	TRBV30	TRBJ2-1	CAWSAEAGYNEQFF	TGTGCCTGGAGTGCCGAGGCAGGGTACAATGAGCAGTTCTTC
.	.	15	TRBV9	TRBJ2-1	CASSVMVGGGTEQFF	TGTGCCAGCAGCGTAATGGTTGGAGGGGGCACTGAGCAGTTCTTC
few	TRBD1	15	TRBV7-9	TRBJ1-2	CASSLAGQGFHGYTF	TGTGCCAGCAGCTTAGCAGGACAGGGATTCCATGGCTACACCTTC
.	TRBD1	15	TRBV2	TRBJ1-6	CASTRGTVANSPLHF	TGTGCCAGCACCCGAGGGACAGTGGCCAATTCACCCCTCCACTTT
.	.	17	TRBV5-3	TRBJ1-5	CARSFGTTTGSNQPQHF	TGTGCCAGAAGCTTTGGCACTACAACGGGTAGCAATCAGCCCCAGCATTTT
.	TRBD1	15	TRBV7-2	TRBJ2-7	CASSLTGSALYEQYF	TGTGCCAGCAGCCTGACAGGGTCAGCCCTTTACGAGCAGTACTTC
.	.	15	TRBV5-6	TRBJ1-3	CASSPREVRVNTIYF	TGTGCCAGCAGCCCTCGGGAGGTTCGGGTAAACACCATATATTTT
.	TRBD1	13	TRBV6-4	TRBJ1-6	CASSDDRDSPLHF	TGTGCCAGCAGTGACGACAGGGATTCACCCCTCCACTTT
.	TRBD1	18	TRBV28	TRBJ1-5	CASSSRRPTGRFNQPQHF	TGTGCCAGCAGCTCCCGACGCCCGACAGGGCGCTTCAATCAGCCCCAGCATTTT
few	.	16	TRBV5-4	TRBJ2-1	CASSLSGQTAPNEQFF	TGTGCCAGCAGCTTGTCCGGACAGACGGCCCCCAATGAGCAGTTCTTC
.	.	15	TRBV14	TRBJ2-7	CASSQGHFLSYEQYF	TGTGCCAGCAGCCAAGGACACTTTCTCTCCTACGAGCAGTACTTC
once	TRBD1	16	TRBV15	TRBJ2-7	CATSREGTGGFYEQYF	TGTGCCACCAGCAGAGAGGGGACAGGGGGCTTCTACGAGCAGTACTTC
.	TRBD1	16	TRBV19	TRBJ1-5	CASTSQGGNSNQPQHF	TGTGCCAGTACCTCACAGGGGGGGAATAGCAATCAGCCCCAGCATTTT
.	.	16	TRBV10-3	TRBJ1-4	CANNPTNGGSNEKLFF	TGTGCCAACAATCCAACAAATGGAGGATCCAATGAAAAACTGTTTTTT
.	.	14	TRBV18	TRBJ2-5	CASSPQTKRETQYF	TGTGCCAGCTCACCACAGACGAAGAGGGAGACCCAGTACTTC
few	TRBD1	15	TRBV7-9	TRBJ2-7	CASSARGQGHYEQYF	TGTGCCAGCAGCGCCCGCGGACAGGGGCACTACGAGCAGTACTTC
few	TRBD2	15	TRBV7-2	TRBJ2-5	CASRARGGPQETQYF	TGTGCCAGCAGGGCCCGGGGGGGGCCCCAAGAGACCCAGTACTTC
.	.	15	TRBV30	TRBJ1-6	CAWSVLSSYNSPLHF	TGTGCCTGGAGTGTACTGAGCTCCTATAATTCACCCCTCCACTTT
.	.	15	TRBV5-8	TRBJ2-7	CASSFTTGFSYEQYF	TGTGCCAGCAGCTTTACAACAGGGTTCTCCTACGAGCAGTACTTC
.	.	16	TRBV21-1	TRBJ1-4	CASIDFTQGANEKLFF	TGTGCCAGCATCGATTTCACACAGGGGGCGAACGAAAAACTGTTTTTT
.	.	15	TRBV7-9	TRBJ1-4	CASSLRGLINEKLFF	TGTGCCAGCAGCTTAAGGGGACTGATTAATGAAAAACTGTTTTTT
.	TRBD1	14	TRBV19	TRBJ1-1	CASSLGQGHTEAFF	TGTGCCAGTAGTCTGGGACAGGGGCACACTGAAGCTTTCTTT
.	.	15	TRBV10-3	TRBJ2-7	CAISESTRRPNEQYF	TGTGCCATCAGTGAGTCGACTAGACGGCCTAACGAGCAGTACTTC
.	.	12	TRBV30	TRBJ1-1	CAWSAPPSGAFF	TGTGCCTGGAGTGCCCCACCTTCCGGAGCTTTCTTT
few	TRBD2	15	TRBV6-5	TRBJ2-7	CASSDSGGSSYEQYF	TGTGCCAGCAGCGATAGCGGGGGGAGCTCCTACGAGCAGTACTTC
few	.	16	TRBV7-2	TRBJ1-3	CASSLSGGKGGNTIYF	TGTGCCAGCAGCTTATCAGGCGGGAAGGGAGGAAACACCATATATTTT
.	.	14	TRBV28	TRBJ1-5	CASSLLVPGQPQHF	TGTGCCAGCAGTTTATTGGTTCCGGGACAGCCCCAGCATTTT
.	TRBD1	16	TRBV28	TRBJ1-5	CASSLGQGNSNQPQHF	TGTGCCAGCAGTTTAGGACAGGGTAATAGCAATCAGCCCCAGCATTTT
.	TRBD1	16	TRBV27	TRBJ1-4	CASGLVRGQGNEKLFF	TGTGCCAGCGGTTTGGTGAGGGGACAGGGGAATGAAAAACTGTTTTTT
.	TRBD1	13	TRBV2	TRBJ2-7	CASSGRDSYEQYF	TGTGCCAGCAGTGGCCGGGACAGCTACGAGCAGTACTTC
.	TRBD1	16	TRBV5-1	TRBJ1-1	CASSSQGATGAGEAFF	TGCGCCAGCAGCTCCCAGGGGGCAACAGGGGCGGGTGAAGCTTTCTTT
.	.	13	TRBV4-3	TRBJ1-6	CASSPGTNSPLHF	TGCGCCAGCAGCCCAGGAACGAATTCACCCCTCCACTTT
.	TRBD2	15	TRBV25-1	TRBJ2-7	CASSGRGGPGVEQYF	TGTGCCAGTAGTGGGAGGGGAGGTCCTGGGGTCGAGCAGTACTTC
.	.	15	TRBV7-2	TRBJ2-2	CGSSPVPPNTGELFF	TGTGGCAGCAGTCCGGTCCCTCCGAACACCGGGGAGCTGTTTTTT
few	.	16	TRBV7-2	TRBJ1-2	CASSPGDGGTNYGYTF	TGTGCCAGCAGCCCCGGGGATGGGGGGACTAACTATGGCTACACCTTC
.	TRBD1	14	TRBV5-1	TRBJ2-7	CASSLDREDDEQYF	TGCGCCAGCAGCTTAGACAGGGAAGACGACGAGCAGTACTTC
.	.	15	TRBV7-2	TRBJ2-3	CASSRWTGSTDTQYF	TGTGCCAGCAGCCGTTGGACGGGGTCCACAGATACGCAGTATTTT
.	.	15	TRBV6-6	TRBJ1-5	CASSYSYGSNQPQHF	TGTGCCAGCAGTTACTCGTACGGGAGCAATCAGCCCCAGCATTTT
.	.	16	TRBV12-2	TRBJ2-2	CASRRAGLLPTGELFF	TGTGCAAGTCGCCGTGCCGGACTCCTACCAACCGGGGAGCTGTTTTTT
.	TRBD1	15	TRBV5-4	TRBJ2-5	CASSSLDRGRETQYF	TGTGCCAGCAGCTCCCTCGACAGGGGGCGAGAGACCCAGTACTTC